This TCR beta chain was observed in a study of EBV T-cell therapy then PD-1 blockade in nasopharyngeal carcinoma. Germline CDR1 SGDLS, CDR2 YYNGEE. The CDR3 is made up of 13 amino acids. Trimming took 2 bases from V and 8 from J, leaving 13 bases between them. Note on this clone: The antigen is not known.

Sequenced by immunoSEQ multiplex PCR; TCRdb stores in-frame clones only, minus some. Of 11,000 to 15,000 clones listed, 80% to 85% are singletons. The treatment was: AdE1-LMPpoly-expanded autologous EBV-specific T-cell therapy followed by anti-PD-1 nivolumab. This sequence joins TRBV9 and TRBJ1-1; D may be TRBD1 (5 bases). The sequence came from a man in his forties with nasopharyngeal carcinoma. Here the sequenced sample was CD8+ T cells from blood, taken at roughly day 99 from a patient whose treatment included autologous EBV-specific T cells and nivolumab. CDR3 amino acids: CASSVNRDAEAFF. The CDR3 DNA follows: TGTGCCAGCAGCGTGAACCGGGACGCCGAAGCTTTCTTT.